Detailed here is one T cell receptor beta chain. Its antigen remains unidentified. These data are taken from a study of cytomegalovirus exposure and HLA in healthy donors. Whole-study results and caveats: Researchers catalogued around 150 TCR beta chains as cytomegalovirus-associated. HLA-A and HLA-B allele assignments for most subjects were reportedly predicted accurately using TCR beta sequences.

Between the trimmed V and J ends, which lost 3 bases and 4 bases, there was a span of 16 bases. CDR3 length: 16 residues. PCR primers comprised 60 Vbeta and 13 Jbeta primers. TCRdb keeps only in-frame clones here, not all; method: immunoSEQ multiplex PCR. The sample carries some 170,000 clones, approximately 79% recorded once. Material for sequencing was PBMCs. This TCR was sampled from a man between 40 and 49 years old in good health and CMV-seropositive. The rearrangement links TRBV23-1 to TRBJ2-4; D is perhaps TRBD1 (6 bases). TRBV23-1 is an open reading frame, and its role is uncertain. CDR3 sequence: CASSHPRTVPKNIQYF. In DNA form, the CDR3 reads TGCGCCAGCAGTCACCCCCGGACAGTCCCGAAAAACATTCAGTACTTC.